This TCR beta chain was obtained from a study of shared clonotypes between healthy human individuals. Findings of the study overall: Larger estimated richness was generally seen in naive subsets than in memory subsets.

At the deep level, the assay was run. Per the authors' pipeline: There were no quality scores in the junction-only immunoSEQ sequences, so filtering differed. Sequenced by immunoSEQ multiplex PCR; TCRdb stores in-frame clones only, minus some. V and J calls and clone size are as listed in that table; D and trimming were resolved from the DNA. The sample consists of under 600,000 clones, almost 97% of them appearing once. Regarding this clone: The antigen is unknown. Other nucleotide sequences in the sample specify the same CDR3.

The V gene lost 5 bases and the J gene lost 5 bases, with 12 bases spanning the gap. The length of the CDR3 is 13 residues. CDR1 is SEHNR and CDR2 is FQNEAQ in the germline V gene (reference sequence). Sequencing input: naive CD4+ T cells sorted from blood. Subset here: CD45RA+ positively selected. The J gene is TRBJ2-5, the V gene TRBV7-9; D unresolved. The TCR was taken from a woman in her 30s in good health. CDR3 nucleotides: TGTGCCAGCAGCCCTGCGGCGGTGGAGACCCAGTACTTC. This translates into CASSPAAVETQYF.